This T cell receptor beta chain was profiled in a study of blood T cell repertoires in COVID-19. Using immunoSEQ multiplex PCR, the repertoire was profiled, and TCRdb retains in-frame clones only, with some absent. Found here are approximately 110,000 clones, 75% to 90% of them singletons; the top ten hold about 3.3%. The V gene's germline CDR1 is MDHEN and CDR2 SYDVKM. CDR3 size: 15 residues. The V gene lost 7 bases and the J gene lost 1 base, with 13 bases spanning the gap. The sequenced sample was peripheral blood. The chain recombines TRBV28 with TRBJ1-4; possible D gene TRBD1, 5 bases. The receptor was derived from an elderly woman with COVID-19, enrolled during active disease. The CDR3 region is CASIPGGETNEKLFF. The CDR3 nucleotides are TGTGCCAGCATCCCTGGGGGGGAAACTAATGAAAAACTGTTTTTT.